This TCR beta chain was retrieved from a study of cytomegalovirus exposure and HLA in healthy donors. V lost 5 bases and J lost 5; bases outside the gene matches: 9. CDR3 size: 16 residues. Germline assignment: CDR1 SGHAT and CDR2 FQNNGV. About this clone itself: Its antigen is not known.

Broader study findings: Per a prior analysis, the majority of TCR beta V segments were productive roughly 87% or roughly 30% of the time. Later, TCR association rates were found to vary by HLA locus, highest for DRB1 and lowest for HLA-C. CMV serostatus was the sole immune exposure information available.

In the PCR, 60 Vbeta and 13 Jbeta primers were used. The repertoire was sequenced with immunoSEQ multiplex PCR; TCRdb's copy has only in-frame clones and lacks some. In the table there are about 140,000 clones, less than 85% of which are singletons. Sequenced material: PBMCs. J is TRBJ2-3 and V is TRBV11-2; 11 bases line up with TRBD2. This TCR was sampled from a man between 35 and 55 years old in good health and CMV-seropositive. The CDR3 nucleotides are TGTGCCAGCAGCGACTTAGCGGGGGGGCCTGTAGATACGCAGTATTTT. This translates into CASSDLAGGPVDTQYF.